This section outlines one T cell receptor (beta chain) sequence together with its context. Its antigen is undetermined. This specimen belongs to a study of T cell responses to AZD1222 COVID-19 vaccine. Study results and caveats: Repertoire collection took place solely once the T cell response had peaked.

The data were produced by immunoSEQ multiplex PCR, yet TCRdb's version contains in-frame clones alone and is incomplete. There are over 150,000 clones in the sample; 87% occur only once, and about 3% lies in the top ten. The receptor comes from an adult in good health. The sample was peripheral blood, taken on day 0 of AZD1222 vaccination.

CDR3 DNA: TGTGCCAGCTCACCTTCGGGACAGGGAAGGACTGAAGCTTTCTTT. This translates into CASSPSGQGRTEAFF. The chain links TRBV18 to TRBJ1-1; 9 positions match TRBD1. V trimming: 3 bases; J trimming: 5 bases; junction bases outside the gene matches: 7. The CDR3 contains 15 residues. Per the germline V gene, CDR1 is KGHSH and CDR2 is LQKENI.